This T cell receptor beta chain was recovered during a study of T cells in Graves' hyperthyroidism and ophthalmopathy. Using RNA transcripts as the source, TCR beta CDR3 regions were amplified. The TCR CDR3 was amplified in a first-round RT-PCR using the HTBI primer set. TCRdb re-derived calls from the multiplex PCR reads in MiXCR, one entry per CDR3 protein. This table holds about 420,000 distinct CDR3 sequences, around 15% found once. No ophthalmopathy progression within 18 months constituted stable Graves' hyperthyroidism. About this clonotype: Mismatch with germline at one junction end may stem from a read error.

This receptor was identified in a woman between 18 and 30 years old with Graves' hyperthyroidism. Sample: blood.

The CDR3 loop is CASSLTLGPGGGYAF. As DNA, the CDR3 is TGTGCCAGCAGCTTAACACTGGGGCCCGGCGGAGGCTACGCCTTC. The rearrangement joins TRBV7-2 to TRBJ1-2; D possibly corresponds to TRBD1 (5 bases). Per the germline V gene, CDR1 is SGHTA and CDR2 is FQGNSA. The CDR3 has 15 residues.